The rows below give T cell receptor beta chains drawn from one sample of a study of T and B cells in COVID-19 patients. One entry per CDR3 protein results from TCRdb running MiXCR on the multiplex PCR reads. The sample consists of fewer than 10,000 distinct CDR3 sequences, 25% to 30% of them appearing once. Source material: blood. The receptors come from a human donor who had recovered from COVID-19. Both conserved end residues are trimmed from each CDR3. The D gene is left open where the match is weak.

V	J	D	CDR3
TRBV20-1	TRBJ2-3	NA	SARAPGSLADTQY
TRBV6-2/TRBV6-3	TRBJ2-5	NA	ASSWLQLQETQY
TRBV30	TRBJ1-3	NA	AWSWSGLSSGNTIY
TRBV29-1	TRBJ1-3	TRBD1	SVGLPRAGGTGNTIY
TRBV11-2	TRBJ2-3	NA	ASSLDAGSTDTQY
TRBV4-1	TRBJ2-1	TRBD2	ASSQDAGVSYNEQF
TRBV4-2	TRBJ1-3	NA	ASSQEGGSGNTIY
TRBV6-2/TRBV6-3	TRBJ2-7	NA	ASSKRRLSYEQY
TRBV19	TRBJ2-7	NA	ATDAGNEQY
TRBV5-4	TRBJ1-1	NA	ASSLAGGRGAF
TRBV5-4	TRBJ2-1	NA	ASSLELATNEQF
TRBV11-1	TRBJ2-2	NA	ASSFRATGELF
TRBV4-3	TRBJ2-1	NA	ASSQDYSSRDEQF
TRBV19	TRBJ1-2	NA	ASSMWGDYGYT
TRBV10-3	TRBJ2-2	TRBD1	AISGMRQGSNTGELF
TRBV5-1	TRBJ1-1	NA	ASSLQGRGDTEAF
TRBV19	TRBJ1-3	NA	ASSRRAAGNTIY
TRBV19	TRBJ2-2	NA	ASSIVDRGELF
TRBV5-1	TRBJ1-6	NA	ASSLGGTGSPLH
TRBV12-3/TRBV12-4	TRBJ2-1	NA	ASMGSLWTTDYNEQF
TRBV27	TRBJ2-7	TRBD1	ASSLSLTGFSYEQY
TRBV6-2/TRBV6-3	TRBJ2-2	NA	ASTSHSGNTGELF
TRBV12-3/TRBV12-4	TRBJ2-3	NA	ASKPDSTDTQY
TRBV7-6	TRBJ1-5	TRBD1	ASSLQGVGQPQH
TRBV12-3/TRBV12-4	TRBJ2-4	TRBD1	ASSYDRDLAKNIQY
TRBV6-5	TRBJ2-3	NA	ASSDWTSNTDTQY
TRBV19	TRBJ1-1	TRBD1	ASSTGTGMNTEAF
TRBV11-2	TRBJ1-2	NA	ASSWVGAGQGGYT
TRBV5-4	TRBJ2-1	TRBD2	ASSPKREGYNEQF
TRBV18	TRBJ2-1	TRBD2	ASSPPGLRGGNNEQF
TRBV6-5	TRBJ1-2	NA	ASPLREDGYT
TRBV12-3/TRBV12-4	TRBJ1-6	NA	ASSLTENSPLH
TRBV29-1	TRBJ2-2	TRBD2	SVKAGAPIGELF
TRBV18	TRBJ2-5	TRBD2	ASSPPGGLVQETQY
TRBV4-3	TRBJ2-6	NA	ASSPDRNSGANVLT